The 11 T cell receptor beta chains given below trace back to one sample, sequenced in a study of blood T cells in healthy people across ages. PCR was performed a second time for 7 to 11 cycles using a sample-barcoded 5' primer and a J-beta primer mix. TCRdb recomputed calls from the 5' RACE reads with MiXCR, one row per CDR3 protein. The data hold around 990,000 distinct CDR3 sequences, with 35% to 40% observed a single time. Sequenced material: blood. Every receptor here comes from a young man in good health.

This clonotype has more than one count but fewer than ten. The chain employs TRBV5-5 and TRBJ1-2; weak D call: TRBD1 (6 bases). The V end lost 2 bases, the J end lost 4 bases, and 15 bases lay between the germline ends. This CDR3 region has 15 residues. CDR1 SGHKS and CDR2 YYEKEE come from the germline V gene (reference sequence). CDR3 in DNA: TGTGCCAGCAGCTTCGAACAGGGCACCTTCTATGGCTACACCTTC. As protein: CASSFEQGTFYGYTF.

This clonotype has ten or more counts. The rearrangement links TRBV3-1 to TRBJ2-3; D is uncertain. V was clipped by 0 bases and J by 4 bases, with 5 bases between them. The germline V gene encodes CDR1 LGHDT and CDR2 YNNKEL (reference sequence). CDR3 size: 13 residues. The CDR3 nucleotides are TGTGCCAGCAGCCAAGAGCGGCCAGATACGCAGTATTTT. Residues: CASSQERPDTQYF.

A few counts support this clonotype. The chain employs TRBV7-2 and TRBJ1-2; 8 positions match TRBD1. Germline V gives CDR1 SGHTA, CDR2 FQGNSA. Trimming removed 1 base from V and 5 bases from J; junction bases left unmatched: 6. CDR3 length: 15 amino acids. CDR3 in amino acids: CASSLVPGGVYGYTF. The CDR3 nucleotides are TGTGCCAGCAGCTTAGTTCCAGGGGGCGTATATGGCTACACCTTC.

Comments on this clonotype: A read error may account for a junction end that differs from germline. The genes are TRBV7-9 and TRBJ2-3, with 9 bases identical to TRBD1. CDR3 length: 16 residues. Germline CDR1 reads SEHNR; CDR2 reads FQNEAQ (reference sequence). The CDR3 is CASSLLSGQGTETQYF. CDR3 nucleotides: TGTGCCAGCAGCTTACTCTCGGGACAGGGCACAGAGACGCAGTATTTT.

The chain uses TRBV6-2 or TRBV6-3 and TRBJ1-1, with 10 bases matching TRBD1. The CDR3 length is 15 residues. Germline V lookup: CDR1 MNHEY, CDR2 SVGEGT. After removal of 6 bases from V and 7 bases from J, the junction contained 11 bases not matched to a gene. DNA of the CDR3: TGTGCCAGCAGCCTTAGGACAGGGGGGACCCTTGAAGCTTTCTTT. Its translation: CASSLRTGGTLEAFF.

This clonotype has only a few counts. This sequence joins TRBV20-1 and TRBJ2-5; unclear D gene. The V gene lost 6 bases and the J gene lost 7 bases, with 21 bases spanning the gap. This CDR3 is built from 14 residues. CDR1 DFQATT and CDR2 SNEGSKA come from the germline V gene (reference sequence). In nucleotides, the CDR3 is TGCAGTGCAAACCTTCCACCCGTGCGGTCGACCCAGTACTTC. It is translated as CSANLPPVRSTQYF.

The rearrangement joins TRBV5-1 to TRBJ1-6, with a possible D match to TRBD1 (5 bases). The CDR3 is 14 amino acids. Trimming shortened V by 3 bases and J by 8 bases, and 12 bases separated the two germline ends. Germline V gene data show CDR1 as SGHRS and CDR2 as YFSETQ. CDR3 sequence: CASSSGAGDSPLHF. As DNA, the CDR3 is TGCGCCAGCAGCTCCGGGGCGGGGGATTCACCCCTCCACTTT.

Note on this clonotype: A much larger clone differs by one base, so this may be a read error. J is TRBJ1-2 and V is TRBV29-1; D uncertain. The germline V gene has CDR1 SQVTM and CDR2 ANQGSEA. The V and J ends lost 4 bases and 7 bases respectively, with 13 bases between them. The CDR3 sequence is 12 residues long. Here the CDR3 reads CSVGFGGTGYTF. For the CDR3, the DNA is TGCAGCGTTGGATTTGGAGGTACTGGCTACACCTTC.

This clonotype was picked up many times. The chain carries TRBV7-2 and TRBJ2-3; D gene unclear. V lost 7 bases and J 0 bases, leaving 23 bases between the germline ends. The CDR3 runs 18 residues. Germline V lookup: CDR1 SGHTA, CDR2 FQGNSA. The CDR3 DNA sequence: TGTGCCAGCACCGAACAACCACCCGGTGTTACTAGCACAGATACGCAGTATTTT. Its translation is CASTEQPPGVTSTDTQYF.

This chain joins TRBV20-1 and TRBJ2-5, with TRBD2 identical over 9 bases. The trim removed 0 bases at V and 11 bases at J, leaving 7 bases unmatched. The germline V gene has CDR1 DFQATT and CDR2 SNEGSKA (reference sequence). The CDR3 length is 13 residues. CDR3 sequence: CSARDAGTSKQYF. DNA of the CDR3: TGCAGTGCTAGAGACGCCGGGACTAGCAAACAGTACTTC.

The rearrangement uses TRBV10-3 and TRBJ1-5; D unclear. V gave up 3 bases and J gave up 4 bases, with 7 bases separating them. CDR3 length: 13 amino acids. Germline values: CDR1 ENHRY, CDR2 SYGVKD. The CDR3 DNA reads TGTGCCATCAGTGACTCACTTAATCAGCCCCAGCATTTT. This codes for CAISDSLNQPQHF.